These 17 T cell receptor beta chains were sequenced from one sample in a study of shared clonotypes between healthy human individuals. Assay: immunoSEQ multiplex PCR; the TCRdb copy retains only in-frame clones and omits some. The data show some 1 million clones, roughly 70% seen once. The sequencing input was memory CD4+ T cells sorted from blood. Subset denoted: CD45RA-negative fraction. Receptors were obtained from a young man in good health.

The chain couples TRBV6-5 to TRBJ1-1; D is perhaps TRBD1 (5 bases). The CDR3 sequence is 15 residues long. The germline V gene encodes CDR1 MNHEY and CDR2 SVGAGI. V was clipped by 6 bases and J by 5 bases, with 19 bases between them. The CDR3 DNA follows: TGTGCCAGCAGCCGCAATTTGAGGGGTTCAACTGAAGCTTTCTTT. It translates to CASSRNLRGSTEAFF.

The V call is TRBV6-1, the J call TRBJ1-1, with no clear D. The germline CDR1 and CDR2 sequences are MNHNS and SASEGT. Trimming took 5 bases from V and 0 from J, leaving 10 bases between them. This CDR3 contains 14 residues. CDR3 nucleotides: TGTGCCAGCAGTTTTATAGCCTTGAACACTGAAGCTTTCTTT. Translating it yields CASSFIALNTEAFF.

The chain links TRBV4-1 to TRBJ2-6; D tentatively fits TRBD1 or TRBD2 (6 bases each). CDR1 is MGHRA, CDR2 YSYEKL, per germline. This CDR3 has 15 residues. The V end lost 0 bases, the J end lost 8 bases, and 11 bases lay between the germline ends. This CDR3 reads CASSQDGGRPNVLTF. CDR3 bases: TGCGCCAGCAGCCAAGATGGGGGGCGACCCAACGTCCTGACTTTC.

The CDR3 nucleotides read TGTGCCAGCAGCGTAGAATTGGCGACAGATACGCAGTATTTT. Protein sequence: CASSVELATDTQYF. The chain carries TRBV9 and TRBJ2-3, with no clear D. Germline loops: CDR1 SGDLS, CDR2 YYNGEE. This CDR3 region has 14 residues. Between the trimmed V and J ends, which lost 0 bases and 3 bases, there was a span of 8 bases. Full variable domain (remainder filled in from reference TRBV9 and TRBJ2-3): DSGVTQTPKHLITATGQRVTLRCSPRSGDLSVYWYQQSLDQGLQFLIQYYNGEERAKGNILERFSAQQFPDLHSELNLSSLELGDSALYFCASSVELATDTQYFGPGTRLTVL.

DNA for the CDR3: TGTGCCAGCAGCTTAGTAGAGGGCCTGAACACTGAAGCTTTCTTT. This encodes CASSLVEGLNTEAFF. V and J are TRBV7-6 and TRBJ1-1; D ambiguous. The CDR3 length is 15 residues. The V gene lost 1 base and the J gene lost 0 bases, with 9 bases spanning the gap. Germline assignment: CDR1 SGHVS and CDR2 FNYEAQ.

V is TRBV19 and J is TRBJ2-7; TRBD2 aligns across 8 bases. There are 15 residues in the CDR3. Germline V CDR1 and CDR2: LNHDA, SQIVND (reference sequence). The ends lost 3 bases at V and 3 bases at J; junction bases unmatched: 7. The CDR3 DNA follows: TGTGCCAGTAGTATTTCGAGCGGGAGCGACTACGAGCAGTACTTC. Translated: CASSISSGSDYEQYF.

This clone was picked up a small number of times. Other nucleotide sequences from this sample produce the same CDR3. The chain recombines TRBV20-1 with TRBJ2-3; D uncertain. Deletions cut 3 bases from V and 3 bases from J, with 1 base between. The CDR3 is 10 amino acids. Per the germline V gene, CDR1 is DFQATT and CDR2 is SNEGSKA (reference sequence). The CDR3 nucleotides are TGCAGTGCTAGGACAGATACGCAGTATTTT. Its protein product is CSARTDTQYF.

J is TRBJ2-3 and V is TRBV29-1; 7 bases are shared with TRBD1. J gave up 2 bases and V 6 bases, and 5 bases lay outside the gene matches. The germline V gene has CDR1 SQVTM and CDR2 ANQGSEA. This CDR3 is 13 amino acids long. Here the CDR3 reads CSVVGTVTDTQYF. The DNA of the CDR3 is TGCAGCGTCGTCGGGACAGTCACAGATACGCAGTATTTT.

This chain joins TRBV6-1 and TRBJ2-2; a weak D match, TRBD2 (6 bases). This CDR3 contains 16 residues. Germline-derived CDR1 and CDR2 are MNHNS and SASEGT. The germline V and J ends were trimmed by 1 base and 3 bases, with 12 bases remaining between them. CDR3 DNA sequence: TGTGCCAGCAGTGAAGACCCGGGGGTGGACACCGGGGAGCTGTTTTTT. It is translated as CASSEDPGVDTGELFF.

CDR3 loop: CASDISDRFNQPQHF. In DNA, the CDR3 is TGTGCCAGTGATATATCGGACAGGTTCAATCAGCCCCAGCATTTT. The chain is built from TRBV28 and TRBJ1-5; 7 bases match TRBD1. CDR3 size: 15 residues. Germline V CDR1 and CDR2: MDHEN, SYDVKM. The trim removed 9 bases at V and 3 bases at J, leaving 11 bases unmatched.

This clone has a handful of counts. This chain links TRBV2 with TRBJ2-2; possible D gene TRBD2, 5 bases. Trimming removed 0 bases from V and 7 bases from J, with 6 bases in between. From germline, CDR1 is SNHLY and CDR2 FYNNEI. CDR3 length: 13 residues. This CDR3 is CASSEAGVGELFF. The CDR3 region has the DNA TGTGCCAGCAGTGAAGCGGGAGTCGGGGAGCTGTTTTTT.

The chain couples TRBV28 to TRBJ2-2; D is undetermined. Deletions cut 0 bases from V and 0 bases from J, with 8 bases between. Germline values: CDR1 MDHEN, CDR2 SYDVKM. CDR3 length equals 16 residues. The CDR3, as DNA: TGTGCCAGCAGTTTATGGAAGGCAGCGAACACCGGGGAGCTGTTTTTT. This codes for CASSLWKAANTGELFF.

Of note for this clone: This may stem from a read error, because a much larger clone lies one nucleotide away. V usage is TRBV6-1 and J usage is TRBJ1-2, with 7 bases fitting TRBD1. Looked up from germline, CDR1 is MNHNS and CDR2 is SASEGT. The CDR3 contains 12 residues. The V gene end was trimmed by 10 bases and the J gene end by 3 bases; junction bases not matched to a gene: 5. CDR3 nucleotide sequence: TGTGCCATCCCGGGACAGTACTATGGCTACACCTTC. It translates to CAIPGQYYGYTF.

V gene TRBV6-5 combines with J gene TRBJ2-5; 9 nucleotides match TRBD2. The J segment lost 2 bases and the V segment lost 0 bases, leaving 1 base of the junction unmatched. Germline V gene data show CDR1 as MNHEY and CDR2 as SVGAGI. There are 15 residues in the CDR3. CDR3 sequence (DNA): TGTGCCAGCAGTTACTCCCTAGCGGGGCAAGAGACCCAGTACTTC. Its protein product is CASSYSLAGQETQYF.

This clone was counted only a few times. A much larger clone sits a single nucleotide away, making a read error possible. The chain combines TRBV10-2 with TRBJ1-2, with 7 positions matching TRBD1. After removal of 6 bases from V and 4 bases from J, the junction contained 2 bases not matched to a gene. CDR1 is WSHSY, CDR2 SAAADI, per germline. The CDR3 covers 12 residues. The CDR3, as DNA: TGCGCCAGCAGGACAGGGAGCTATGGCTACACCTTC. Protein: CASRTGSYGYTF.

This clone has a handful of counts. The chain recombines TRBV30 with TRBJ1-3; D remains unclear. There are 14 residues in the CDR3. Per the germline V gene, CDR1 is GTSNPN and CDR2 is SVGIG (reference sequence). V lost 5 bases and J 0 bases, leaving 11 bases between the germline ends. CDR3 nucleotide sequence: TGTGCCTGGGACTGGACCAGCTCTGGAAACACCATATATTTT. This translates into CAWDWTSSGNTIYF. Variable domain in full (rest from reference TRBV30 and TRBJ1-3): SQTIHQWPATLVQPVGSPLSLECTVEGTSNPNLYWYRQAAGRGLQLLFYSVGIGQISSEVPQNLSASRPQDRQFILSSKKLLLSDSGFYLCAWDWTSSGNTIYFGEGSWLTVV.

This clone was seen only a few times. This sequence joins TRBV12-5 and TRBJ1-4; weak D call: TRBD1 (6 bases). V lost 1 base and J 5 bases, leaving 14 bases between the germline ends. Germline V CDR1 and CDR2: LGHNT, FRNRAP. The CDR3 contains 16 residues. The CDR3 sequence: CASGLGQVQGNEKLFF. The CDR3 nucleotides read TGTGCTAGTGGTTTGGGACAGGTACAAGGGAATGAAAAACTGTTTTTT.